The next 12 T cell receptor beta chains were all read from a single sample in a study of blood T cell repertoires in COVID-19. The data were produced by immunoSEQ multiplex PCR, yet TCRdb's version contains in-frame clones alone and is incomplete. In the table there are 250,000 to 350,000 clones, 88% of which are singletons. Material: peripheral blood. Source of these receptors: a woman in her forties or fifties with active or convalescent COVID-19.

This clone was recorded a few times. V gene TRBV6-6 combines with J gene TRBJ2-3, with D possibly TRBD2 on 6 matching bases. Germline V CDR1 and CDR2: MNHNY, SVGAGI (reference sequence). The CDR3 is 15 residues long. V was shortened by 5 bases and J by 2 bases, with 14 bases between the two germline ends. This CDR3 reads CASSGVADYTDTQYF. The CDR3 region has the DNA TGTGCCAGCAGTGGAGTAGCGGATTACACAGATACGCAGTATTTT.

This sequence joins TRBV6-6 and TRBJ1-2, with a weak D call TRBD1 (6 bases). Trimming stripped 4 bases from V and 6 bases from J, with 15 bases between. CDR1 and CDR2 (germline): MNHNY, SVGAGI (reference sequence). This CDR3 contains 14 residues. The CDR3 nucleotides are TGTGCCAGCAGTTCCTGGACAGATACCGATGGCTACACCTTC. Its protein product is CASSSWTDTDGYTF.

CDR3 amino acids: CASSKGRRGASGNTIYF. CDR3 bases: TGTGCCAGCAGCAAAGGTAGGCGGGGGGCGAGCGGAAACACCATATATTTT. V and J are TRBV21-1 and TRBJ1-3. TRBV21-1 is an annotated pseudogene. The CDR3 sequence is 17 residues long.

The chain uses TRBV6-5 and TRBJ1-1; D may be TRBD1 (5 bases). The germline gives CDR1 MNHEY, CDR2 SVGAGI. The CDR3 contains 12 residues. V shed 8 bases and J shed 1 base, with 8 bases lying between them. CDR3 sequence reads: CASWRGNTEAFF. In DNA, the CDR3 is TGTGCCAGCTGGAGGGGGAACACTGAAGCTTTCTTT.

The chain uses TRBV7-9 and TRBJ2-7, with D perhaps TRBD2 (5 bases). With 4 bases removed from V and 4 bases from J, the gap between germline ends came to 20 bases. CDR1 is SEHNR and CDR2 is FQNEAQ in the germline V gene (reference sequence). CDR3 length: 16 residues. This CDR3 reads CASSSVSGGSLYEQYF. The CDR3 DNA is TGTGCCAGCAGCTCCGTAAGTGGCGGGTCCTTATACGAGCAGTACTTC.

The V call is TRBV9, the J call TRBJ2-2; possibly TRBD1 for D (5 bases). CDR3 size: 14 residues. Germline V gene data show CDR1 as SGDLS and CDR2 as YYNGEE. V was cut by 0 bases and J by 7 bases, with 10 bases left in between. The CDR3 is CASSVEGQGGELFF. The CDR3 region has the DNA TGTGCCAGCAGCGTAGAGGGGCAGGGCGGGGAGCTGTTTTTT.

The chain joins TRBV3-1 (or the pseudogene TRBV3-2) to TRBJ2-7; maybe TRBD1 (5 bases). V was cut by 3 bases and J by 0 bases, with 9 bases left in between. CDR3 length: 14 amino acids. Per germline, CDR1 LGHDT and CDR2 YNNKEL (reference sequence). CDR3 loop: CASSQAGSSYEQYF. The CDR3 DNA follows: TGTGCCAGCAGCCAGGCAGGGTCCTCCTACGAGCAGTACTTC.

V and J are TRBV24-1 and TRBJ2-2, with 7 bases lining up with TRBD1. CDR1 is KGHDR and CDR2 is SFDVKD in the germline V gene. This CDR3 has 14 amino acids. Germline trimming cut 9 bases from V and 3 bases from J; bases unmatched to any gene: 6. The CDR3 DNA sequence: TGTGCCACCGCCGGGACAGACCACACCGGGGAGCTGTTTTTT. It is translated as CATAGTDHTGELFF.

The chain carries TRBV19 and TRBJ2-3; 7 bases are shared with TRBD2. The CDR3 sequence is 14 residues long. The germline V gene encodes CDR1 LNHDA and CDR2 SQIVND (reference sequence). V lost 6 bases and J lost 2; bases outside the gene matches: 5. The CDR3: CASSDRGDTDTQYF. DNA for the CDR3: TGTGCCAGTAGCGATCGGGGGGACACAGATACGCAGTATTTT.

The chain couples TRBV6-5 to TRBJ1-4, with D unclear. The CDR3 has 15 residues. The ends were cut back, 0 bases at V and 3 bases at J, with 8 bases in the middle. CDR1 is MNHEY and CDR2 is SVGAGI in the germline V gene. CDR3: CASSYSEGANEKLFF. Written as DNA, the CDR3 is TGTGCCAGCAGTTACTCGGAGGGAGCTAATGAAAAACTGTTTTTT.

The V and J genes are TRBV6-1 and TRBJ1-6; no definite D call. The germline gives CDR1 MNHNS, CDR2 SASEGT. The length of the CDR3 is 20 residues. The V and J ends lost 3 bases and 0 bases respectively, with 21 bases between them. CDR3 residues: CASSDRAMPGRSSYNSPLHF. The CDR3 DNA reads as TGTGCCAGCAGTGACCGCGCGATGCCCGGGAGGAGCTCCTATAATTCACCCCTCCACTTT.

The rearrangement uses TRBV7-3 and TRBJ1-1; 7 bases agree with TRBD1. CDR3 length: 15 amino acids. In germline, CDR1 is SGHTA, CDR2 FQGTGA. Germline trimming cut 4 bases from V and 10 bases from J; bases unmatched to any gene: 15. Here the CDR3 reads CASSSTGTEPLGAFF. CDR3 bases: TGTGCCAGCAGCTCTACAGGGACAGAGCCTCTTGGAGCTTTCTTT.